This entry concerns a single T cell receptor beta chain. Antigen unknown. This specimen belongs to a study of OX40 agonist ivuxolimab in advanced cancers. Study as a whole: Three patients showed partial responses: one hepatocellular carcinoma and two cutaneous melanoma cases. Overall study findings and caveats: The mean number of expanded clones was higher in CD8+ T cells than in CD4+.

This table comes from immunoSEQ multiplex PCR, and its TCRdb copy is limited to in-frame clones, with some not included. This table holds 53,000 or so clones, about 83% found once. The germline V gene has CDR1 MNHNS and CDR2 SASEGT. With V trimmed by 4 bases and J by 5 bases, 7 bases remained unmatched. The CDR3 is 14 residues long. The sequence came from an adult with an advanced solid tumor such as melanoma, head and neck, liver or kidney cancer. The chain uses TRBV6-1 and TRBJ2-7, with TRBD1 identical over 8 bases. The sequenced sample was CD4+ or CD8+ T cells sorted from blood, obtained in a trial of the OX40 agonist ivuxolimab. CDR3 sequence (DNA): TGTGCCAGCAGTGCGGACAGGGTGGACCACGAGCAGTACTTC. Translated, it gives CASSADRVDHEQYF.